This T cell receptor beta chain was sequenced during a study of OX40 agonist ivuxolimab in advanced cancers. Study details: The dose-escalation cohort was over 65% male, with a mean age of 60 years, ranging about 20 to 85.

Comments on this clone: Its specificity is unknown.

Overall study findings and caveats: CD8+ T cells (on average) carried more expanded clones than CD4+ T cells.

Germline CDR1 is LNHNV and CDR2 is YYDKDF (reference sequence). The V gene end was trimmed by 0 bases and the J gene end by 11 bases; junction bases not matched to a gene: 5. CDR3 size: 14 residues. Generated by immunoSEQ multiplex PCR, the TCRdb table keeps only in-frame clones and is missing some. Here the sample spans 45,000 to 60,000 clones, roughly three quarters being singletons. The J gene is TRBJ2-3, the V gene TRBV15, with 10 bases that match TRBD2. This receptor was taken from an adult with an advanced solid tumor such as melanoma, head and neck, liver or kidney cancer. The starting material was CD4+ or CD8+ T cells sorted from blood, obtained in a trial of the OX40 agonist ivuxolimab. CDR3 nucleotide sequence: TGTGCCACCAGCAGAGATTTAGCGGGAGGTTGGCAGTATTTT. Translated: CATSRDLAGGWQYF.